This TCR beta chain is from a study of Ad26.COV2.S vaccination and SARS-CoV-2 variants. Findings and limits, study-wide: Vaccinees displayed broader spike-specific TCR repertoires than placebo recipients.

Produced via immunoSEQ multiplex PCR; TCRdb's table is partial and in-frame only. The sample records 500,000 or so clones, 80% to 90% being singletons. In germline, CDR1 is MGHRA, CDR2 YSYEKL. The CDR3 loop spans 16 amino acids. The V and J ends lost 0 bases and 2 bases respectively, with 11 bases between them. With regard to this clone: Its antigen is not identified.

Noted treatment: some 19 received Ad26.COV2.S at low or high dose, single or two shots; several received placebo; per-sample allocation not given. The investigators took samples on day 63 after the first vaccine or placebo injection. Whoever gave the sample was an adult aged 18-55 years in Boston. The study used a vaccine consisting of an Ad26 vector that expressed Wuhan-strain SARS-CoV-2 spike. This sample comprised peripheral blood, obtained in a trial of Ad26.COV2.S vaccine versus placebo. The chain has TRBV4-1 and TRBJ2-4; D is ambiguous. This clonotype was obtained from a person between 18 and 65 years old who received the Ad26.COV2.S COVID-19 vaccine or a placebo. Here the CDR3 reads CASSQDLRYTKNIQYF. The CDR3 nucleotides read TGCGCCAGCAGCCAAGATCTTAGATACACCAAAAACATTCAGTACTTC.